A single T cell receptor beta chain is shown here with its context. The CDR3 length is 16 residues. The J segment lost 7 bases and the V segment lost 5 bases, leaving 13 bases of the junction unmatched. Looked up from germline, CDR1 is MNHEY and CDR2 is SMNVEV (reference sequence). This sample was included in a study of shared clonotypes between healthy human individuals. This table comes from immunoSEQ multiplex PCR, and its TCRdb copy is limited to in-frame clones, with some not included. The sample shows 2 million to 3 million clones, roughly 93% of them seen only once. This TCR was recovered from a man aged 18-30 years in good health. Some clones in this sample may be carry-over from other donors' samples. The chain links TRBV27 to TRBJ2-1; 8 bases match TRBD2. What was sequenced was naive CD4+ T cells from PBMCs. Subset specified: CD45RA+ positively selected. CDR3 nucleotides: TGTGCCAGCAGTGACCTAGGGAGCGGGAGTTATAATGAGCAGTTCTTC. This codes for CASSDLGSGSYNEQFF.